One sample yielded the 8 T cell receptor beta chains listed below, sequenced in a study of shared clonotypes between healthy human individuals. Some clones are missing from TCRdb's copy, which holds only in-frame ones; the method was immunoSEQ multiplex PCR. The table records roughly 2,500,000 clones, 93% of them present only once. Sample: naive CD4+ T cells from PBMCs. The sample's subset: CD45RA+ positively selected. These receptors were obtained from a man aged 18 to 30 in good health. Some clones in this sample may be carry-over from other donors' samples.

The J gene is TRBJ1-2, the V gene TRBV18; a possible D gene is TRBD1 (6 bases). Between the trimmed V and J ends, which lost 8 bases and 2 bases, there was a span of 12 bases. The CDR3 consists of 13 residues. Per germline, CDR1 KGHSH and CDR2 LQKENI. The CDR3 region is CASTGSGNYGYTF. CDR3 DNA: TGTGCCAGCACAGGGTCGGGAAACTATGGCTACACCTTC.

Points on this clone: The same CDR3 also results from other DNA sequences found in this sample. The gene calls are TRBV28 and TRBJ2-1; D is unclear. Germline V CDR1 and CDR2: MDHEN, SYDVKM. The CDR3 covers 12 residues. V was pared by 5 bases and J by 7 bases, with 9 bases between. In DNA, the CDR3 is TGTGCCAGCAGTCTCCTTGGTAATGAGCAGTTCTTC. This sequence encodes CASSLLGNEQFF.

V is TRBV5-1 and J is TRBJ1-2; 7 nucleotides agree with TRBD1. V gave up 2 bases and J gave up 12 bases; unmatched junction bases: 10. The CDR3 consists of 13 residues. Germline V gives CDR1 SGHRS, CDR2 YFSETQ. CDR3 in DNA: TGCGCCAGCAGCTTTCGAACAGGGGAGGAGAACACCTTC. Residues: CASSFRTGEENTF.

With respect to this clone: The same CDR3 arises from other DNA sequences in this sample as well. This chain links TRBV5-1 with TRBJ1-1; D possibly corresponds to TRBD1 (6 bases). Germline V lookup: CDR1 SGHRS, CDR2 YFSETQ. V lost 3 bases and J 5 bases, leaving 11 bases between the germline ends. There are 13 residues in the CDR3. The CDR3 loop reads CASSSGGGTEAFF. The CDR3 DNA sequence: TGCGCCAGCAGCTCCGGAGGGGGTACTGAAGCTTTCTTT.

The J gene is TRBJ2-7, the V gene TRBV7-8; D perhaps matches TRBD1 (5 bases). Between the trimmed V and J ends, which lost 2 bases and 2 bases, there was a span of 16 bases. This CDR3 has 16 residues. Germline V gene sequence: CDR1 SGHVS, CDR2 FQNEAQ. CDR3 sequence (DNA): TGTGCCAGCAGCTTAAGTTTAAGGACACAGACCTACGAGCAGTACTTC. This translates into CASSLSLRTQTYEQYF.

This clone was picked up one time. V gene TRBV20-1 combines with J gene TRBJ2-7; D is uncertain. The V end was cut by 3 bases, the J end by 13 bases, with 16 bases between. There are 11 residues in the CDR3. Germline V lookup: CDR1 DFQATT, CDR2 SNEGSKA (reference sequence). CDR3 bases: TGCAGTGCTAGGTACGCAGGCGCTTTTTACTTC. Its protein is CSARYAGAFYF.

V and J are TRBV7-9 and TRBJ1-2; no clear D. With 2 bases removed from V and 2 bases from J, the gap between germline ends came to 12 bases. From germline, CDR1 is SEHNR and CDR2 FQNEAQ (reference sequence). This CDR3 spans 15 amino acids. The CDR3 bases are TGTGCCAGCAGCTTATTGGCAGCTTTAAACTATGGCTACACCTTC. It encodes CASSLLAALNYGYTF.

As DNA, the CDR3 is TGTGCCAGCAGCCCCTTCGGGGGGTACTACGAGCAGTACTTC. Translation gives CASSPFGGYYEQYF. This sequence joins TRBV28 and TRBJ2-7, with 7 bases identical to TRBD2. Trimming at V came to 6 bases and at J to 3 bases, leaving 8 bases not matched to a gene. CDR1 MDHEN and CDR2 SYDVKM come from the germline V gene. The length of the CDR3 is 14 residues.